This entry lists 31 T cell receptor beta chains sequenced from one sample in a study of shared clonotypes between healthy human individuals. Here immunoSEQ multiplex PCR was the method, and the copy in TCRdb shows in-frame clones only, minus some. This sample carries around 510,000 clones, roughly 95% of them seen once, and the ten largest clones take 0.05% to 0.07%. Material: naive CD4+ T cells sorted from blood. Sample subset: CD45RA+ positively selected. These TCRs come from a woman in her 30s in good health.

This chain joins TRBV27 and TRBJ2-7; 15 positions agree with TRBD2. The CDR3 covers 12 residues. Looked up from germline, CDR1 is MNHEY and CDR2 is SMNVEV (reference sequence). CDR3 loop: CASSGTSGRSFV. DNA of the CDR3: TGTGCCAGCAGTGGGACTAGCGGGAGGAGTTTTGTC.

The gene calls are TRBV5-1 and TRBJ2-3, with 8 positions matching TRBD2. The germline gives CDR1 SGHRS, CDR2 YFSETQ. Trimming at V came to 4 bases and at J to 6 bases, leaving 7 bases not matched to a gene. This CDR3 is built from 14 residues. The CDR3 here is CASSPAGVGDTQYF. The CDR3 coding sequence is TGCGCCAGCAGCCCAGCGGGAGTCGGGGATACGCAGTATTTT.

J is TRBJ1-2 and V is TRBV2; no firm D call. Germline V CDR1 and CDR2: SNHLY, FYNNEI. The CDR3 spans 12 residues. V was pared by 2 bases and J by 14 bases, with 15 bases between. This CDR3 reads CASSETVAGLTF. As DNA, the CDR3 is TGTGCCAGCAGTGAAACAGTGGCAGGTCTGACCTTC.

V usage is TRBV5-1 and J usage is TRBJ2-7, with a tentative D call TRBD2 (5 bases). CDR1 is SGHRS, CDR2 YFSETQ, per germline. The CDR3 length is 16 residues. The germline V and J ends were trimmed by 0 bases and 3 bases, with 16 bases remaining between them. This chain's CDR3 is CASSLAIRLGSYEQYF. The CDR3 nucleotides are TGCGCCAGCAGCTTGGCCATTAGATTGGGGAGCTACGAGCAGTACTTC.

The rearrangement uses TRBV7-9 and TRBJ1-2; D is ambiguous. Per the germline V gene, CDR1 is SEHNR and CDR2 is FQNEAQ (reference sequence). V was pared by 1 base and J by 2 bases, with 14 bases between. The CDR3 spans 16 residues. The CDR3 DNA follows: TGTGCCAGCAGCTTAGGTTTCAAGGTCTCAAACTATGGCTACACCTTC. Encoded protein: CASSLGFKVSNYGYTF.

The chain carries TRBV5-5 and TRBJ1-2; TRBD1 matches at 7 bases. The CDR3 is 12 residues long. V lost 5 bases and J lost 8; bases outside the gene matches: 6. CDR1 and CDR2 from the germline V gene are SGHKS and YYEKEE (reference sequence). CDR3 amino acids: CASSPTGAGYTF. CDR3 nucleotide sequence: TGTGCCAGCAGTCCCACAGGGGCGGGCTACACCTTC. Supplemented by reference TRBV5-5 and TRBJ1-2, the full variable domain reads DAGVTQSPTHLIKTRGQQVTLRCSPISGHKSVSWYQQVLGQGPQFIFQYYEKEERGRGNFPDRFSARQFPNYSSELNVNALLLGDSALYLCASSPTGAGYTFGSGTRLTVV.

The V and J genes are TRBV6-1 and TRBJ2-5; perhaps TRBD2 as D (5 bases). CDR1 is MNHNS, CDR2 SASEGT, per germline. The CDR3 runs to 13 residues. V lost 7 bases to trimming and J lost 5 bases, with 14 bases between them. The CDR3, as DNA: TGTGCCAGCACGGGGTACGTCCTGGAGACCCAGTACTTC. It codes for CASTGYVLETQYF.

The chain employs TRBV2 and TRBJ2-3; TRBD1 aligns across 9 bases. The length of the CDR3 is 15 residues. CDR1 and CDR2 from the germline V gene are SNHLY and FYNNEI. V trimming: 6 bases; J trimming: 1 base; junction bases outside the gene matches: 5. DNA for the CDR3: TGTGCCAGCAGAGGGACAGGGTATGGCACAGATACGCAGTATTTT. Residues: CASRGTGYGTDTQYF.

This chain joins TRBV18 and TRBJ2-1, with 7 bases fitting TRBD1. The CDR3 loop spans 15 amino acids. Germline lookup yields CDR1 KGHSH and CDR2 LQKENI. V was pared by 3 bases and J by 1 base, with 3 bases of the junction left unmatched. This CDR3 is CASSPSQGSYNEQFF. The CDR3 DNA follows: TGTGCCAGCTCACCCTCACAGGGGTCCTACAATGAGCAGTTCTTC. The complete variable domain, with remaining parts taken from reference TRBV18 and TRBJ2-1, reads NAGVMQNPRHLVRRRGQEARLRCSPMKGHSHVYWYRQLPEEGLKFMVYLQKENIIDESGMPKERFSAEFPKEGPSILRIQQVVRGDSAAYFCASSPSQGSYNEQFFGPGTRLTVL.

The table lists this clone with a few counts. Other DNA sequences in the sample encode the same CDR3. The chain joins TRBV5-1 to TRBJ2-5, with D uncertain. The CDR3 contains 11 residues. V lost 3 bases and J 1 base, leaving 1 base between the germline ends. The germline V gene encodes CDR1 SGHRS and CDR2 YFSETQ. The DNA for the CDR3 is TGCGCCAGCAGCTCCCAAGAGACCCAGTACTTC. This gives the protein CASSSQETQYF.

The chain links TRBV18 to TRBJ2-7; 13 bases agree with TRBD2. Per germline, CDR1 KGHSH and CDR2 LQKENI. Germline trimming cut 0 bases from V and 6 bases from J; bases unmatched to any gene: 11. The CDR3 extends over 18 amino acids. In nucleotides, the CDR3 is TGTGCCAGCTCACCACCTCAATCACTAGCGGGAGGGCTTGGCGAGCAGTACTTC. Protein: CASSPPQSLAGGLGEQYF.

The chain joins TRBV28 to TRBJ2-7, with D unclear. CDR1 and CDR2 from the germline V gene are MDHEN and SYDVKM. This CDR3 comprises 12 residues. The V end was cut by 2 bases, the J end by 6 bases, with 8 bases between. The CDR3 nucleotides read TGTGCCAGCAGTTTACGCCCGACCGAGCAGTACTTC. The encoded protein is CASSLRPTEQYF.

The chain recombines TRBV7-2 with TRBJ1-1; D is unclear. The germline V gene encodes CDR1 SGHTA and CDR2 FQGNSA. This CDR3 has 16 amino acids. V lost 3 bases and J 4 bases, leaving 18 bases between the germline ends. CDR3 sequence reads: CASSFAVGRVGTEAFF. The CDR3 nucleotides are TGTGCCAGCAGCTTCGCTGTCGGCAGAGTAGGCACTGAAGCTTTCTTT.

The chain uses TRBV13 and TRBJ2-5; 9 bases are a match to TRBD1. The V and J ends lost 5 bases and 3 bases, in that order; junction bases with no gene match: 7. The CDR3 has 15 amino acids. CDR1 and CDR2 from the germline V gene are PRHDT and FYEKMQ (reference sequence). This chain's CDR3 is CASSPRQGGEETQYF. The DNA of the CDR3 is TGTGCCAGCAGCCCGCGACAGGGGGGAGAAGAGACCCAGTACTTC.

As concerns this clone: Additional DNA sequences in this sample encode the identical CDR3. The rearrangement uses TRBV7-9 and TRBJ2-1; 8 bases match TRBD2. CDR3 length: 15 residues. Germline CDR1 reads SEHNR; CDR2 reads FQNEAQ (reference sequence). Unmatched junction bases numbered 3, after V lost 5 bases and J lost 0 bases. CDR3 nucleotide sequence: TGTGCCAGCAGCCCCAGCGGGAGCTCCTACAATGAGCAGTTCTTC. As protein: CASSPSGSSYNEQFF.

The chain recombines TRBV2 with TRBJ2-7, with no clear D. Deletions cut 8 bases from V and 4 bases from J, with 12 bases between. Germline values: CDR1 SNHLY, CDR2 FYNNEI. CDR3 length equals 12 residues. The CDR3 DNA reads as TGTGCCAGCCGGATTCTGGGATACGAGCAGTACTTC. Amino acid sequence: CASRILGYEQYF.

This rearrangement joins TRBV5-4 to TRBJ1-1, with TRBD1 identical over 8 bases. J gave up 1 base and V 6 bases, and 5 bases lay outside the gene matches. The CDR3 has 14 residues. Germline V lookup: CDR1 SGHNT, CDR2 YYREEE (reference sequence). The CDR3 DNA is TGTGCCAGCAAACGTGGACAGGGGAACACTGAAGCTTTCTTT. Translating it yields CASKRGQGNTEAFF.

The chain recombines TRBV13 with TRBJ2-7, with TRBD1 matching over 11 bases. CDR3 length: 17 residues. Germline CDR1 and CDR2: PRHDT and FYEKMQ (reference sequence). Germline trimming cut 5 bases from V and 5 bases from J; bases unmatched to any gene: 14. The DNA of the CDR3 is TGTGCCAGCAGCCCTGGACAGGGGGCGCATCCCCTCCACGAGCAGTACTTC. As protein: CASSPGQGAHPLHEQYF. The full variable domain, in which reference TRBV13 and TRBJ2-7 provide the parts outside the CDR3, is AAGVIQSPRHLIKEKRETATLKCYPIPRHDTVYWYQQGPGQDPQFLISFYEKMQSDKGSIPDRFSAQQFSDYHSELNMSSLELGDSALYFCASSPGQGAHPLHEQYFGPGTRLTVT.

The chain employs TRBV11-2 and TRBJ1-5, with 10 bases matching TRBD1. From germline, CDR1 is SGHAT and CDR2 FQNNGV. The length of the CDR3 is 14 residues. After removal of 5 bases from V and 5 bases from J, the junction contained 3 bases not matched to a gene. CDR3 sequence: CASSQGTGDQPQHF. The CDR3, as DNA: TGTGCCAGCAGCCAGGGGACAGGGGATCAGCCCCAGCATTTT.

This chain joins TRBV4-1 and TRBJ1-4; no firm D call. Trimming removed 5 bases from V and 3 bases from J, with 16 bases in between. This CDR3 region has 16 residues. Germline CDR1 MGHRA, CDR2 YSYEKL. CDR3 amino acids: CASSKIPHGPNEKLFF. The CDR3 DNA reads TGCGCCAGCAGCAAAATTCCCCATGGACCTAATGAAAAACTGTTTTTT.

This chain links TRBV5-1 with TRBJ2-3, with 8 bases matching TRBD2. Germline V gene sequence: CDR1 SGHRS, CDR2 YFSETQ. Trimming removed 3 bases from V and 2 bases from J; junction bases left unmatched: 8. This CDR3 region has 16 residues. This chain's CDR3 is CASSSGREKVTDTQYF. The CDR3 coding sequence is TGCGCCAGCAGCTCCGGGAGGGAGAAGGTCACAGATACGCAGTATTTT.

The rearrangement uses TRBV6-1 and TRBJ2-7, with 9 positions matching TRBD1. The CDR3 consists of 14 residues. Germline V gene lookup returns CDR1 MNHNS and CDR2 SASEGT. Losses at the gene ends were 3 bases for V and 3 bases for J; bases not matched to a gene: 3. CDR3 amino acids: CASSDPGQGYEQYF. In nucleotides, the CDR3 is TGTGCCAGCAGTGATCCGGGACAGGGCTACGAGCAGTACTTC.

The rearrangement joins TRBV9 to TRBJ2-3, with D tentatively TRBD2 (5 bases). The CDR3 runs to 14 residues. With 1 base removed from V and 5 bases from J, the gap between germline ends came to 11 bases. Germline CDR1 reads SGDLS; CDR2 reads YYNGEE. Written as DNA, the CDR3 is TGTGCCAGCAGCGTAATCGGGGAAAGAGATACGCAGTATTTT. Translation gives CASSVIGERDTQYF.

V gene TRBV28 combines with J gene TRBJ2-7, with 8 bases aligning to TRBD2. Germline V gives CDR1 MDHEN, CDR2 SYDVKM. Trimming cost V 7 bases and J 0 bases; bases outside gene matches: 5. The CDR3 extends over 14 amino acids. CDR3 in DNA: TGTGCCAGCAAGTCGGGACTAGTCTCCTACGAGCAGTACTTC. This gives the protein CASKSGLVSYEQYF.

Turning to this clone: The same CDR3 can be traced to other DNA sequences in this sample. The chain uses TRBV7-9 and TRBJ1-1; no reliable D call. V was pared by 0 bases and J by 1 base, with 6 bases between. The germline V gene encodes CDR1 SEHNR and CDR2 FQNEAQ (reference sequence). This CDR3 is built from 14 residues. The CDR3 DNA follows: TGTGCCAGCAGCTTAGCGGGGAGGAACACTGAAGCTTTCTTT. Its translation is CASSLAGRNTEAFF. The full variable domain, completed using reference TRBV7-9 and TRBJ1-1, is DTGVSQNPRHKITKRGQNVTFRCDPISEHNRLYWYRQTLGQGPEFLTYFQNEAQLEKSRLLSDRFSAERPKGSFSTLEIQRTEQGDSAMYLCASSLAGRNTEAFFGQGTRLTVV.

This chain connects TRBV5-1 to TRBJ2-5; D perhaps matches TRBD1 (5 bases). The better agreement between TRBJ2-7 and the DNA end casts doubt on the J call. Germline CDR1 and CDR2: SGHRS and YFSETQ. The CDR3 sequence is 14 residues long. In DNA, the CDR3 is TGCGCCAGCAGCTCGACAGTTGAAGTCTTCGAGCAGTACTTC. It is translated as CASSSTVEVFEQYF.

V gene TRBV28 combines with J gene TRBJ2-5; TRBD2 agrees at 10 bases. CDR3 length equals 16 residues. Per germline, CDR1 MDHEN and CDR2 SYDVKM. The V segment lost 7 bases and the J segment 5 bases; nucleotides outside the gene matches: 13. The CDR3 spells CASTRGASGRRETQYF. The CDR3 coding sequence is TGTGCCAGCACCCGGGGGGCTAGCGGGAGACGGGAGACCCAGTACTTC. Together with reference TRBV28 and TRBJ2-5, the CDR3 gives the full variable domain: DVKVTQSSRYLVKRTGEKVFLECVQDMDHENMFWYRQDPGLGLRLIYFSYDVKMKEKGDIPEGYSVSREKKERFSLILESASTNQTSMYLCASTRGASGRRETQYFGPGTRLLVL.

Here the CDR3 reads CASSQPYRGAYYNEQFF. Here the CDR3 DNA reads TGTGCCAGCAGCCAACCATACCGGGGAGCATACTACAATGAGCAGTTCTTC. This chain joins TRBV14 and TRBJ2-1; D possibly corresponds to TRBD2 (5 bases). Germline V gene data show CDR1 as SGHDN and CDR2 as FVKESK. The V end was cut by 2 bases, the J end by 3 bases, with 17 bases between. The CDR3 extends over 17 amino acids. Full variable domain (remainder filled in from reference TRBV14 and TRBJ2-1): EAGVTQFPSHSVIEKGQTVTLRCDPISGHDNLYWYRRVMGKEIKFLLHFVKESKQDESGMPNNRFLAERTGGTYSTLKVQPAELEDSGVYFCASSQPYRGAYYNEQFFGPGTRLTVL.

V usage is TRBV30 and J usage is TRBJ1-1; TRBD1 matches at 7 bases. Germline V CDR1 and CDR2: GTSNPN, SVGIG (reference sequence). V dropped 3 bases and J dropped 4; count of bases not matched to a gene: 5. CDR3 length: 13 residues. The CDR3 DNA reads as TGTGCCTGGAGCGCTCAGGGGGGCACTGAAGCTTTCTTT. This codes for CAWSAQGGTEAFF. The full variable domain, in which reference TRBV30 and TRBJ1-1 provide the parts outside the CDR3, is SQTIHQWPATLVQPVGSPLSLECTVEGTSNPNLYWYRQAAGRGLQLLFYSVGIGQISSEVPQNLSASRPQDRQFILSSKKLLLSDSGFYLCAWSAQGGTEAFFGQGTRLTVV.

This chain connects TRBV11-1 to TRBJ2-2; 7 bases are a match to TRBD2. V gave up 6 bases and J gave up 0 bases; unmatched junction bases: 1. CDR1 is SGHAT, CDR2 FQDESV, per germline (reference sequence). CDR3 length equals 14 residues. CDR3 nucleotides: TGTGCCAGCAGTCTAGCGGCGAACACCGGGGAGCTGTTTTTT. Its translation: CASSLAANTGELFF.

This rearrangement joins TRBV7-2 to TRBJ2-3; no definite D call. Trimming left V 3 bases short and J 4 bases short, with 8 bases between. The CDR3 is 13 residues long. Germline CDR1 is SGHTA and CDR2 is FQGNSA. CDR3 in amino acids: CASSFIGADTQYF. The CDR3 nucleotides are TGTGCCAGCAGCTTTATTGGGGCAGATACGCAGTATTTT.